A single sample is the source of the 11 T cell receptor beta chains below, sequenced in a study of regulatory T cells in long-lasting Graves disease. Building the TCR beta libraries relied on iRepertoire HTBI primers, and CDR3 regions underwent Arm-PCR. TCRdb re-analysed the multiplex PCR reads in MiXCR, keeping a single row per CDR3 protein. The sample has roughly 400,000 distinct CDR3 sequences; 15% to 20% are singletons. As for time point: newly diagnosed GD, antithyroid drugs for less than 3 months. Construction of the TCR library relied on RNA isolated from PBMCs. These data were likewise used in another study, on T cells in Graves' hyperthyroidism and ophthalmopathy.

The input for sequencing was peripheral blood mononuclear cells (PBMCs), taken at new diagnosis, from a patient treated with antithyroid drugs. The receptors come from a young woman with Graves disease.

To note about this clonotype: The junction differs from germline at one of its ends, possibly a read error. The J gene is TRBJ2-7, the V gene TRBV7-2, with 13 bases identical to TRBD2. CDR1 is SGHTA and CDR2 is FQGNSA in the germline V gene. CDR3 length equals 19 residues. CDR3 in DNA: TGCGCCAGCAGCCAAGAAGATACTAGCGGGAGGGCCCGTGGCTACGAGCAGTACTTC. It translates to CASSQEDTSGRARGYEQYF.

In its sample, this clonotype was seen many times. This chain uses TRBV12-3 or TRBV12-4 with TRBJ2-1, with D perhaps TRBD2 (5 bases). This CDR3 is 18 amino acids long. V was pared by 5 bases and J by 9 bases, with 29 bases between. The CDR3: CASSAPHLAGAIQSEQFF. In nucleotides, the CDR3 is TGTGCCAGCAGTGCCCCTCACCTGGCGGGCGCCATACAGAGTGAGCAGTTCTTC.

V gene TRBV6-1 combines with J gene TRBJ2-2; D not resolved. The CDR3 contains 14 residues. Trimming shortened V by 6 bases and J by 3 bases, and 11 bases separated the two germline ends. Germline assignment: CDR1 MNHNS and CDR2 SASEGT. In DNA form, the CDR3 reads TGTGCCAGCAGCGCCGGGTCTTACACCGGGGAGCTGTTTTTT. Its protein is CASSAGSYTGELFF.

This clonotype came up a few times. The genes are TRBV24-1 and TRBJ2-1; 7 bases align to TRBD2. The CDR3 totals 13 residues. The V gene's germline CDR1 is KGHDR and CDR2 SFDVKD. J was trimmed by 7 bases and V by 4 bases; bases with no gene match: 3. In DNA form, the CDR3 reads TGTGCCACCAGTGACGCGGGAGTGAATGAGCAGTTCTTC. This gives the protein CATSDAGVNEQFF.

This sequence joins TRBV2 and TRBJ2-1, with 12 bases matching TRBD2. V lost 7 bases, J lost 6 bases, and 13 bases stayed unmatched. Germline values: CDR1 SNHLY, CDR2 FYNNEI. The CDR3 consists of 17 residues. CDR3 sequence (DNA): TGTGCCAGCAACCCACTAGCGGGAGGAGGGGGGGCCAATGAGCAGTTCTTC. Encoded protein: CASNPLAGGGGANEQFF.

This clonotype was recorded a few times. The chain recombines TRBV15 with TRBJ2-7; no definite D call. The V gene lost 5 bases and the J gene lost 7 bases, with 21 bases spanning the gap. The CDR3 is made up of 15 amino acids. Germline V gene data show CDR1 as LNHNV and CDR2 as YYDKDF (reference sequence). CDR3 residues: CATSPPGSPNREQYF. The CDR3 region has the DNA TGTGCCACCAGCCCCCCGGGCAGCCCGAACCGGGAGCAGTACTTC. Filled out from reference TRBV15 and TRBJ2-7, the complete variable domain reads DAMVIQNPRYQVTQFGKPVTLSCSQTLNHNVMYWYQQKSSQAPKLLFHYYDKDFNNEADTPDNFQSRRPNTSFCFLDIRSPGLGDTAMYLCATSPPGSPNREQYFGPGTRLTVT.

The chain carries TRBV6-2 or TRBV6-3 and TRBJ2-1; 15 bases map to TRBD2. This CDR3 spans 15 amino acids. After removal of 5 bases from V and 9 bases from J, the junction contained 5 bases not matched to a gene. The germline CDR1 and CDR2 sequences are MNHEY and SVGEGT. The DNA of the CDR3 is TGTGCCAGCAGTCTCGGGACTAGCGGGAGGATTGAGCAGTTCTTC. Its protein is CASSLGTSGRIEQFF.

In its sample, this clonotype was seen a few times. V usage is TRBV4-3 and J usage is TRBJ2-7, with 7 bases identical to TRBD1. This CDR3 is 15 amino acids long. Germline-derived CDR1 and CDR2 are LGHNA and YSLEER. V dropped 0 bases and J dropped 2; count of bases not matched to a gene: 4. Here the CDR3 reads CASSQEDRVPYEQYF. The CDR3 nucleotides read TGCGCCAGCAGCCAAGAAGACAGGGTGCCCTACGAGCAGTACTTC.

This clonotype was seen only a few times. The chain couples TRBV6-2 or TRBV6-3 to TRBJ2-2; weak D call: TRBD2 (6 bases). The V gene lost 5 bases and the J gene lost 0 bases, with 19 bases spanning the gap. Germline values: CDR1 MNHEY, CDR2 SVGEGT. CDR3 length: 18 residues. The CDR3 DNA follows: TGTGCCAGCAGTGCCGCCACGGCGGGATCCGCGAACACCGGGGAGCTGTTTTTT. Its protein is CASSAATAGSANTGELFF.

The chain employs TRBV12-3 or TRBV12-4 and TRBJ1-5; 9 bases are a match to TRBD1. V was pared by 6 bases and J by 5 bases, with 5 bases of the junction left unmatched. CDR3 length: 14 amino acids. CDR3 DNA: TGTGCCAGCAGAAGGGACAGGGTCGATCAGCCCCAGCATTTT. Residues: CASRRDRVDQPQHF.

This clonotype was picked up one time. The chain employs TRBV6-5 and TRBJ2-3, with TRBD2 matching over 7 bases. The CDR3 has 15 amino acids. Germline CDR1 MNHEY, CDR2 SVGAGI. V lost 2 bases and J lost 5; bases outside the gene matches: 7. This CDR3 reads CASSYRAGAGDTQYF. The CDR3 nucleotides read TGTGCCAGCAGTTACAGGGCGGGAGCAGGAGATACGCAGTATTTT.